These 23 T cell receptor beta chains were all obtained from the same sample, sequenced in a study of blood T cell repertoires in COVID-19. Clones were read by immunoSEQ multiplex PCR, and TCRdb kept only the in-frame ones, dropping some. The repertoire has about 400,000 clones, more than 75% of them found once; the top ten carry about 1.9%. What was sequenced was PBMCs or T cells enriched from blood (not recorded which). These TCRs come from a man aged 35 to 55 in a cohort exposed to, infected with or recovered from COVID-19 (not recorded which).

About this clone itself: Additional DNA sequences in this sample encode the identical CDR3. J is TRBJ1-2 and V is TRBV30, with TRBD1 matching 9 bases. V lost 0 bases, J lost 5 bases, and 1 base stayed unmatched. Germline assignment: CDR1 GTSNPN and CDR2 SVGIG (reference sequence). The CDR3 spans 13 residues. CDR3 region: CAWSVGTGYGYTF. The CDR3 bases are TGTGCCTGGAGTGTAGGGACAGGGTATGGCTACACCTTC.

This clone was picked up a small number of times. This chain's CDR3 is CAWSGASTDTQYF. CDR3 sequence (DNA): TGTGCCTGGAGTGGGGCTAGCACAGATACGCAGTATTTT. The chain combines TRBV30 with TRBJ2-3; no firm D call. Trimming removed 1 base at V and 0 bases at J, with 5 bases between. CDR1 and CDR2 from the germline V gene are GTSNPN and SVGIG (reference sequence). This CDR3 spans 13 amino acids.

The chain employs TRBV30 and TRBJ1-6; 9 bases fit TRBD1. The germline V gene has CDR1 GTSNPN and CDR2 SVGIG (reference sequence). There are 14 residues in the CDR3. After removal of 0 bases from V and 10 bases from J, the junction contained 4 bases not matched to a gene. CDR3 nucleotides: TGTGCCTGGAGTGTACAGGGGGCAGGGTCACCCCTCCACTTT. Amino acids: CAWSVQGAGSPLHF.

The chain is built from TRBV2 and TRBJ2-3, with 7 bases that match TRBD2. This CDR3 region has 15 residues. CDR1 is SNHLY, CDR2 FYNNEI, per germline. The trim removed 8 bases at V and 0 bases at J, leaving 8 bases unmatched. The CDR3 spells CASRERGSSTDTQYF. Here the CDR3 DNA reads TGTGCCAGCCGGGAGCGGGGCTCTAGCACAGATACGCAGTATTTT. The complete variable domain, with remaining parts taken from reference TRBV2 and TRBJ2-3, reads EPEVTQTPSHQVTQMGQEVILRCVPISNHLYFYWYRQILGQKVEFLVSFYNNEISEKSEIFDDQFSVERPDGSNFTLKIRSTKLEDSAMYFCASRERGSSTDTQYFGPGTRLTVL.

This clone was picked up one time. The chain combines TRBV6-5 with TRBJ2-5, with TRBD2 identical over 12 bases. This CDR3 contains 14 residues. CDR1 is MNHEY, CDR2 SVGAGI, per germline. Unmatched junction bases numbered 1, after V lost 4 bases and J lost 4 bases. Written as DNA, the CDR3 is TGTGCCAGCAGTTCGGGACTAGCGGGAGAGACCCAGTACTTC. It codes for CASSSGLAGETQYF.

The rearrangement joins TRBV24-1 to TRBJ2-1; maybe TRBD1 (6 bases). Trimming shortened V by 3 bases and J by 2 bases, and 16 bases separated the two germline ends. CDR1 and CDR2 (germline): KGHDR, SFDVKD. CDR3 size: 17 residues. This CDR3 is CATSDLAQTGTYNEQFF. In DNA form, the CDR3 reads TGTGCCACCAGTGATCTGGCACAGACAGGAACCTACAATGAGCAGTTCTTC.

This clone was detected only a few times. This rearrangement joins TRBV28 to TRBJ1-2; D gene uncertain. The germline V gene encodes CDR1 MDHEN and CDR2 SYDVKM. The CDR3 has 13 residues. V lost 6 bases to trimming and J lost 4 bases, with 12 bases between them. CDR3 protein: CASRTGAGYGYTF. CDR3 DNA: TGTGCCAGCAGGACGGGAGCAGGCTATGGCTACACCTTC.

This sequence joins TRBV28 and TRBJ1-5; D unresolved. CDR1 and CDR2 (germline): MDHEN, SYDVKM. V was cut by 7 bases and J by 5 bases, with 18 bases left in between. There are 15 residues in the CDR3. The CDR3 reads CASKEETDDHQPQHF. DNA of the CDR3: TGTGCCAGCAAGGAAGAGACTGATGACCATCAGCCCCAGCATTTT.

The J gene is TRBJ2-7, the V gene TRBV10-1, with a possible D match to TRBD1 (6 bases). The V gene lost 5 bases and the J gene lost 0 bases, with 14 bases spanning the gap. From germline, CDR1 is WNHNN and CDR2 SYGVQD (reference sequence). CDR3 length equals 15 residues. CDR3 region: CASSPGHPFSYEQYF. The DNA for the CDR3 is TGCGCCAGCAGTCCGGGACACCCGTTCTCCTACGAGCAGTACTTC.

V is TRBV5-4 and J is TRBJ2-2, with D perhaps matching TRBD2 (6 bases). CDR1 and CDR2 (germline): SGHNT, YYREEE (reference sequence). V lost 3 bases and J 3 bases, leaving 9 bases between the germline ends. The CDR3 is 14 amino acids. The CDR3 DNA follows: TGTGCCAGCAGCTCCGGGACTCACACCGGGGAGCTGTTTTTT. The encoded protein is CASSSGTHTGELFF.

The chain has TRBV2 and TRBJ1-2, with D hard to call. CDR1 is SNHLY and CDR2 is FYNNEI in the germline V gene. This CDR3 is built from 13 residues. Trimming removed 6 bases at V and 0 bases at J, with 8 bases between. In nucleotides, the CDR3 is TGTGCCAGCAGCTCCGGGTCTAACTATGGCTACACCTTC. Translated: CASSSGSNYGYTF.

CDR3 sequence reads: CASSLGLADNTDTQYF. In nucleotides, the CDR3 is TGTGCCAGCAGCCTGGGACTAGCGGACAACACAGATACGCAGTATTTT. The chain joins TRBV7-9 to TRBJ2-3, with TRBD2 identical over 11 bases. The V and J ends lost 5 bases and 2 bases, in that order; junction bases with no gene match: 6. Germline CDR1 reads SEHNR; CDR2 reads FQNEAQ (reference sequence). This CDR3 is built from 16 residues.

Only one count was recorded for this clone. This rearrangement joins TRBV19 to TRBJ1-2; a possible D gene is TRBD1 (5 bases). V shed 7 bases and J shed 0 bases, with 15 bases lying between them. Germline loops: CDR1 LNHDA, CDR2 SQIVND (reference sequence). This CDR3 contains 15 residues. In nucleotides, the CDR3 is TGTGCCAGTACCCCTGGGGCGGCAGCTAACTATGGCTACACCTTC. As protein: CASTPGAAANYGYTF.

The chain is built from TRBV10-3 and TRBJ2-3; 14 bases align to TRBD2. The J segment lost 5 bases and the V segment lost 4 bases, leaving 8 bases of the junction unmatched. CDR3 length: 17 amino acids. Looked up from germline, CDR1 is ENHRY and CDR2 is SYGVKD. The DNA of the CDR3 is TGTGCCATCAGTGGTACCGGGACTAGCGGGAGAGGAGATACGCAGTATTTT. It encodes CAISGTGTSGRGDTQYF.

This clone was observed a single time. DNA of the CDR3: TGTGCCAGCTCACCAGGTACTCCTGGAAACACCATATATTTT. This encodes CASSPGTPGNTIYF. The rearrangement links TRBV18 to TRBJ1-3; D not certain. V lost 2 bases to trimming and J lost 2 bases, with 7 bases between them. The CDR3 consists of 14 residues. From germline, CDR1 is KGHSH and CDR2 LQKENI. Together with reference TRBV18 and TRBJ1-3, the CDR3 gives the full variable domain: NAGVMQNPRHLVRRRGQEARLRCSPMKGHSHVYWYRQLPEEGLKFMVYLQKENIIDESGMPKERFSAEFPKEGPSILRIQQVVRGDSAAYFCASSPGTPGNTIYFGEGSWLTVV.

This clone was found a few times. The chain uses TRBV19 and TRBJ1-4; no clear D gene. This CDR3 is built from 16 residues. Trimming took off 5 bases at V and 0 bases at J, with 13 bases between the two ends. Germline V gene sequence: CDR1 LNHDA, CDR2 SQIVND (reference sequence). The CDR3: CASSPGRAPTNEKLFF. In nucleotides, the CDR3 is TGTGCCAGTAGTCCCGGGAGGGCGCCAACTAATGAAAAACTGTTTTTT.

The rearrangement links TRBV18 to TRBJ1-5; D remains unclear. The germline V and J ends were trimmed by 2 bases and 1 base, with 9 bases remaining between them. The CDR3 contains 15 residues. Per germline, CDR1 KGHSH and CDR2 LQKENI. CDR3 residues: CASSPTGMSNQPQHF. The CDR3 DNA is TGTGCCAGCTCACCAACGGGGATGAGCAATCAGCCCCAGCATTTT.

V and J are TRBV7-9 and TRBJ1-4, with TRBD1 matching 7 bases. V lost 2 bases and J lost 8; bases outside the gene matches: 8. The CDR3 runs 15 residues. Per germline, CDR1 SEHNR and CDR2 FQNEAQ (reference sequence). In DNA form, the CDR3 reads TGTGCCAGCAGCTTAACTGAGACAGGGAGGGAAAAACTGTTTTTT. It translates to CASSLTETGREKLFF.

This clone was found a few times. The chain is built from TRBV27 and TRBJ1-5; D is undetermined. Germline lookup yields CDR1 MNHEY and CDR2 SMNVEV (reference sequence). V lost 1 base, J lost 9 bases, and 10 bases lay in between. The CDR3 spans 13 residues. CDR3 coding DNA: TGTGCCAGCAGTTTATTCGCCGGTTCGCCCCAGCATTTT. Translated, it gives CASSLFAGSPQHF.

The gene calls are TRBV9 and TRBJ1-5, with a weak D call TRBD1 (5 bases). CDR3 length equals 15 residues. CDR1 SGDLS and CDR2 YYNGEE come from the germline V gene. V was pared by 0 bases and J by 7 bases, with 14 bases between. CDR3 bases: TGTGCCAGCAGCGTAGAGGGCAGGGCTGGCCAGCCCCAGCATTTT. This gives the protein CASSVEGRAGQPQHF. Looking up the rest from reference TRBV9 and TRBJ1-5 gives the full variable domain: DSGVTQTPKHLITATGQRVTLRCSPRSGDLSVYWYQQSLDQGLQFLIQYYNGEERAKGNILERFSAQQFPDLHSELNLSSLELGDSALYFCASSVEGRAGQPQHFGDGTRLSIL.

This clone has only one observation. This CDR3 is CASSQGGTGSEQYF. The CDR3 DNA reads TGTGCCAGCAGCCAGGGGGGGACAGGGAGCGAGCAGTACTTC. The rearrangement joins TRBV3-1 (or the pseudogene TRBV3-2) to TRBJ2-7; 9 positions agree with TRBD1. The CDR3 loop spans 14 amino acids. Germline V gives CDR1 LGHDT, CDR2 YNNKEL (reference sequence). Germline trimming cut 3 bases from V and 6 bases from J; bases unmatched to any gene: 6.

This chain connects TRBV20-1 to TRBJ1-2; no clear D gene. The CDR3 consists of 10 residues. The V gene lost 6 bases and the J gene lost 4 bases, with 6 bases spanning the gap. Germline V CDR1 and CDR2: DFQATT, SNEGSKA (reference sequence). DNA of the CDR3: TGCAGTGCCCCCCTCTATGGCTACACCTTC. Translating gives CSAPLYGYTF.

This chain links TRBV5-1 with TRBJ2-3; 7 bases line up with TRBD2. The CDR3 is 16 residues long. Germline CDR1 SGHRS, CDR2 YFSETQ. The J segment lost 2 bases and the V segment lost 7 bases, leaving 13 bases of the junction unmatched. The CDR3 spells CASQTRPGLLTDTQYF. CDR3 nucleotides: TGCGCCAGCCAAACTCGTCCGGGACTACTCACAGATACGCAGTATTTT. The variable domain in full, completed from reference TRBV5-1 and TRBJ2-3, reads KAGVTQTPRYLIKTRGQQVTLSCSPISGHRSVSWYQQTPGQGLQFLFEYFSETQRNKGNFPGRFSGRQFSNSRSEMNVSTLELGDSALYLCASQTRPGLLTDTQYFGPGTRLTVL.